The entry below gives a single TCR beta chain sequence along with its context. The source of the sample is a study of shared clonotypes between healthy human individuals. Only CD45RO-negative cells positively selected for CCR7 counted as naive CD8 cells, so terminally differentiated effector memory CD45RA+ cells were excluded. V dropped 4 bases and J dropped 8 bases, with 19 bases sitting between them. The CDR3 contains 16 residues. Germline V gene sequence: CDR1 SGHRS, CDR2 YFSETQ. Profiled with immunoSEQ multiplex PCR; TCRdb holds only in-frame clones, not every one. The table records nearly 2 million clones, about 95% of them present only once.

This TCR was sampled from a young man in good health. The V and J genes are TRBV5-1 and TRBJ1-6; D unclear. What was sequenced was naive CD8+ T cells sorted from blood. The CDR3 sequence: CASSQTSRRDDSPLHF. In DNA form, the CDR3 reads TGCGCCAGCAGCCAGACCTCGAGGAGAGATGATTCACCCCTCCACTTT.